Below, one T cell receptor beta chain is given with its context. With 10 bases clipped from V and 4 bases from J, the junction kept 9 bases outside the gene matches. This CDR3 is built from 14 residues. Looked up from germline, CDR1 is MNHEY and CDR2 is SVGEGT. TCRdb reprocessed the RT-PCR reads via MiXCR and lists one record per CDR3 protein. The table records 650,000 to 800,000 distinct CDR3 sequences, 13% to 15% of them present only once. The chain recombines TRBV6-2 or TRBV6-3 with TRBJ2-3; 9 bases are a match to TRBD2. This TCR came from a female donor in good health, serving as a healthy control. Source material: memory CD4+ T cells from blood. CDR3 in DNA: TGTGCCACCCATAGCGGGAGACGGGCAGATACGCAGTATTTT. It is translated as CATHSGRRADTQYF.